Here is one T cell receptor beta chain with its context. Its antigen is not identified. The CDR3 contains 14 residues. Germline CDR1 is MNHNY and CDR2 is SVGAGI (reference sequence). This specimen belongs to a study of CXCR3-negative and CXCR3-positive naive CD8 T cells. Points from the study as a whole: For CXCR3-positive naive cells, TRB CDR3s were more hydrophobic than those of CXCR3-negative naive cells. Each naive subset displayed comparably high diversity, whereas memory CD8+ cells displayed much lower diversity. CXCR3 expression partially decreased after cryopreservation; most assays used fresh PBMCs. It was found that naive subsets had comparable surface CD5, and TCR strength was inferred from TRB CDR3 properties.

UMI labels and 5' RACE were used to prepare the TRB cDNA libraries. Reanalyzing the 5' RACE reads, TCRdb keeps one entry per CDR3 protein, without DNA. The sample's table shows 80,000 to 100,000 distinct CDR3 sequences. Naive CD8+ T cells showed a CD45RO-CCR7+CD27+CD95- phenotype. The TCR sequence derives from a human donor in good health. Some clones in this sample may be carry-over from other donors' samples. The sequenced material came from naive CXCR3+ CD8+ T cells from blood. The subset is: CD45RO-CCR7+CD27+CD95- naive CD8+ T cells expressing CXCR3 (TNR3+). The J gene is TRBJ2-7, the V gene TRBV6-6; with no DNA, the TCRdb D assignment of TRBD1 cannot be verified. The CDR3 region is CASSYLKQGYEQYF.